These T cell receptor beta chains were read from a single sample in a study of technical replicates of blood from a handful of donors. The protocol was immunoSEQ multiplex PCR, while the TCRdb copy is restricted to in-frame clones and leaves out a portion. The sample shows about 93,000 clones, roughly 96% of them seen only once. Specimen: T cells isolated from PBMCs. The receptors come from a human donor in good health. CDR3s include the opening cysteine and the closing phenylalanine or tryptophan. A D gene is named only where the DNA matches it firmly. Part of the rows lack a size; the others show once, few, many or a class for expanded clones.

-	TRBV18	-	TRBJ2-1	CASSPTRHNEQFF	TGTGCCAGCTCACCAACACGTCACAATGAGCAGTTCTTC
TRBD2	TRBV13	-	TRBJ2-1	CASSSLYDRGLAENNEQFF	TGTGCCAGCAGCTCTCTGTATGATAGGGGACTAGCGGAAAACAATGAGCAGTTCTTC
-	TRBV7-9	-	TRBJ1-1	CASSLKRQDTEAFF	TGTGCCAGCAGCTTGAAACGGCAGGATACTGAAGCTTTCTTT
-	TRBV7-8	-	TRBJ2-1	CASSSHRERSYNEQFF	TGTGCCAGCAGCTCCCACAGGGAGCGGTCCTACAATGAGCAGTTCTTC
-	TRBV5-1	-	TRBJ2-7	CASSLARYF	TGCGCCAGCAGCTTGGCTCGGTACTTC
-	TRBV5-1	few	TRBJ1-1	CASSLAPGNTEAFF	TGCGCCAGCAGCTTGGCCCCAGGCAACACTGAAGCTTTCTTT
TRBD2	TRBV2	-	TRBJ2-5	CASSADGLADQETQYF	TGTGCCAGCAGTGCTGACGGACTAGCGGACCAAGAGACCCAGTACTTC
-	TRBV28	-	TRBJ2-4	CASRREGILNIQYF	TGTGCCAGCAGGCGTGAGGGAATTTTAAACATTCAGTACTTC
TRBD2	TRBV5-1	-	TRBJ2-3	CASSLGSGLAGGTSTDTQYF	TGCGCCAGCAGCTTGGGGTCTGGACTAGCGGGGGGAACTAGCACAGATACGCAGTATTTT
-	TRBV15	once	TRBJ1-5	CATSAEREFRGQPQHF	TGTGCCACCAGCGCCGAGAGAGAGTTCAGGGGTCAGCCCCAGCATTTT
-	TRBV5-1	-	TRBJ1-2	CASSLAGGEDYGYTF	TGCGCCAGCAGCTTGGCTGGGGGGGAGGACTATGGCTACACCTTC